This paragraph reports one T cell receptor (beta chain). The antigen is not known. At one of its ends the junction is not consistent with the germline gene, which may arise from a read error. Profiled with immunoSEQ multiplex PCR; TCRdb holds only in-frame clones, not every one. The sample lists over 25,000 clones; about three fifths were seen once. This record belongs to a study of early stage breast cancer tumors. Findings and caveats of the study: Tumors had approximately 2.5-fold higher T cell density and higher clonality than adjacent normal breast tissue.

Material: breast tumor tissue. This receptor was taken from a person aged 45 to 59 with breast cancer.

This CDR3 is CASSIPGQGYGYIF. Written as DNA, the CDR3 is TGTGCCAGTAGTATTCCGGGGCAGGGGTATGGCTACATCTTC. The gene calls are TRBV19 and TRBJ1-2, with D possibly TRBD1 on 6 matching bases. Germline CDR1 and CDR2: LNHDA and SQIVND (reference sequence). The CDR3 contains 14 residues.